One sample yielded the 2 T cell receptor beta chains listed below, sequenced in a study of CD8 T cells in Susac syndrome. With random hexamers, reverse transcription was performed on about 0.5 to 1 ug of RNA. In TCRdb, the immunoSEQ multiplex PCR reads were re-called with MiXCR into one record per CDR3 protein. The sample shows 200,000 to 300,000 distinct CDR3 sequences, around 96% of them seen only once. The sample taken for sequencing was CD4+ T cells from PBMCs. These TCRs come from a human donor with Susac syndrome.

The chain recombines TRBV3-1 with TRBJ2-5; D not certain. The germline V and J ends were trimmed by 7 bases and 5 bases, with 8 bases remaining between them. Germline V CDR1 and CDR2: LGHDT, YNNKEL (reference sequence). The CDR3 has 11 amino acids. The CDR3 nucleotides are TGTGCCAGCATGGGGTCGGAGACCCAGTACTTC. This translates into CASMGSETQYF.

This clonotype was observed a single time. The gene calls are TRBV3-1 and TRBJ2-4; D call uncertain. The ends were cut back, 4 bases at V and 7 bases at J, with 14 bases in the middle. Germline CDR1 is LGHDT and CDR2 is YNNKEL (reference sequence). This CDR3 region has 14 residues. The CDR3 reads CASSLYMGFNIQYF. The CDR3 DNA sequence: TGTGCCAGCAGCCTTTACATGGGTTTTAACATTCAGTACTTC.